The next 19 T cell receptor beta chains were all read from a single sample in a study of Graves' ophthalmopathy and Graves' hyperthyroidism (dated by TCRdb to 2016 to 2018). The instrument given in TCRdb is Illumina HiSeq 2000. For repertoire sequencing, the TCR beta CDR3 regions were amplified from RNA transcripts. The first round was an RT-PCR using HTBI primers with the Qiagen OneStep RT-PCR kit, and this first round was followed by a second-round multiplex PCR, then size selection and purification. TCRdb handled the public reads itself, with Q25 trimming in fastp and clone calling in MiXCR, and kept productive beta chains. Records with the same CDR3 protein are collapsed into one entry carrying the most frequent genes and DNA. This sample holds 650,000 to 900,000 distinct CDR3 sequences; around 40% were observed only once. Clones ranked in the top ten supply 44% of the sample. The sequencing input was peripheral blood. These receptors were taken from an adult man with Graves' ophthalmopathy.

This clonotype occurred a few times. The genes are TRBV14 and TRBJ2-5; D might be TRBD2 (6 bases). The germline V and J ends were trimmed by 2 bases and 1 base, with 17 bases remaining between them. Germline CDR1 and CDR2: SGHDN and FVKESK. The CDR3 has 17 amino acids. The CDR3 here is CASSQHPGAGSQETQYF. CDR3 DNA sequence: TGTGCCAGCAGCCAACACCCGGGAGCTGGGTCCCAAGAGACCCAGTACTTC.

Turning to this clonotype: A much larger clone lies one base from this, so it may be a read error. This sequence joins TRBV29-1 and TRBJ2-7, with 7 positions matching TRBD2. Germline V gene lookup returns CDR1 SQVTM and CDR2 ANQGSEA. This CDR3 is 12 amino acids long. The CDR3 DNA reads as TGCAGCGTCGCACGACTAGCTTACGGGCAGTACTTC. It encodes CSVARLAYGQYF.

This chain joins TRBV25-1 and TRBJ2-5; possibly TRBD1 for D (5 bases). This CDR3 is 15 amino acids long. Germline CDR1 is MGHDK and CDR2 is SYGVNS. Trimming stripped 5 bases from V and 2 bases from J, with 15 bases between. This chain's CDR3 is CASSLKGAGQETQYF. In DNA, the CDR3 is TGTGCCAGCAGTTTGAAAGGGGCTGGGCAAGAGACCCAGTACTTC.

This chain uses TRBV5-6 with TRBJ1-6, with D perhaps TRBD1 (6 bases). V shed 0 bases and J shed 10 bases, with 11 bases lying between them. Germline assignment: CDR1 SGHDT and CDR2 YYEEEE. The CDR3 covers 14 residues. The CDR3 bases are TGTGCCAGCAGCTTGGGCAGGGGAGGGTCACCCCTCCACTTT. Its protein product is CASSLGRGGSPLHF.

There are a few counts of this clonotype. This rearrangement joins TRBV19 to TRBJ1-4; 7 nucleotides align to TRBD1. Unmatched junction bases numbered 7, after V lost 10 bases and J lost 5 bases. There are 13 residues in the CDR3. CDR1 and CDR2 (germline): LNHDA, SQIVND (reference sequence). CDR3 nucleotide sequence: TGTGCCACTCGGACAGGCTTAAATGAAAAACTGTTTTTT. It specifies CATRTGLNEKLFF.

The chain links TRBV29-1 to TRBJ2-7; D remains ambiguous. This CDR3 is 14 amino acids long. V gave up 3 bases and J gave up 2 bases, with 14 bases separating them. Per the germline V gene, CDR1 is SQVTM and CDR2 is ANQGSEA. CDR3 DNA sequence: TGCAGCGTTGAGGAAGAGACCGAGACCTACGAGCAGTACTTC. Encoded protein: CSVEEETETYEQYF.

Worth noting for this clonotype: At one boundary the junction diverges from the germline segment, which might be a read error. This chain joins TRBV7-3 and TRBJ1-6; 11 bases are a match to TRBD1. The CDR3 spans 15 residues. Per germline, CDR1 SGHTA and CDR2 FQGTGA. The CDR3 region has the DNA TGTGTCAGCAGCACGGGACAGGGGGGGAATTCACCCCTCCACTTT. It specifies CVSSTGQGGNSPLHF.

This chain's CDR3 is CASSPTGAPNTGELFF. CDR3 sequence (DNA): TGTGCCAGCAGCCCTACAGGGGCCCCGAACACCGGGGAGCTGTTTTTT. The rearrangement uses TRBV7-9 and TRBJ2-2, with 7 positions matching TRBD1. Germline CDR1 reads SEHNR; CDR2 reads FQNEAQ (reference sequence). The trim removed 5 bases at V and 0 bases at J, leaving 6 bases unmatched. There are 16 residues in the CDR3.

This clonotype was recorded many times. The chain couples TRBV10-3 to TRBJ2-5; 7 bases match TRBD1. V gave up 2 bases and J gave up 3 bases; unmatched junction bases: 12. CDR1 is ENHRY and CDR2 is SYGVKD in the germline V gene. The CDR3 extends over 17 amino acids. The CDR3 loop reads CAISEALTGTAKETQYF. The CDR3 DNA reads TGTGCCATCAGTGAGGCCTTGACCGGGACAGCGAAAGAGACCCAGTACTTC.

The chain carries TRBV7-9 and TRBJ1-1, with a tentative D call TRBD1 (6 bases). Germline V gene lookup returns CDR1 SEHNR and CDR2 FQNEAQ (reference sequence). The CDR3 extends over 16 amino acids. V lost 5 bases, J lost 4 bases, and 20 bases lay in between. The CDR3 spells CASSDLPGQRGTEAFF. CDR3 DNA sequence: TGTGCCAGCAGCGACCTACCAGGACAGCGGGGCACTGAAGCTTTCTTT.

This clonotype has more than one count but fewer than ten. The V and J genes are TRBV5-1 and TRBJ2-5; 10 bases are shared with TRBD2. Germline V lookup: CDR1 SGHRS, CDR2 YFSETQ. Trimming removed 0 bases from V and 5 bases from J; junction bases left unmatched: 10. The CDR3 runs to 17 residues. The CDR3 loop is CASSLAAAGGPGETQYF. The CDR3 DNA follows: TGCGCCAGCAGCTTGGCCGCAGCGGGAGGGCCGGGGGAGACCCAGTACTTC.

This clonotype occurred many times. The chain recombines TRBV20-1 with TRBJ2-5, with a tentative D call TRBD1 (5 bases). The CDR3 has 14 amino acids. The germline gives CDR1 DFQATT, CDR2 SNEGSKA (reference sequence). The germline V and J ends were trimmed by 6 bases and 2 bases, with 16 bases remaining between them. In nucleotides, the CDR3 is TGCAGTGCGACGACCTCCAAGGGGCAAGAGACCCAGTACTTC. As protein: CSATTSKGQETQYF.

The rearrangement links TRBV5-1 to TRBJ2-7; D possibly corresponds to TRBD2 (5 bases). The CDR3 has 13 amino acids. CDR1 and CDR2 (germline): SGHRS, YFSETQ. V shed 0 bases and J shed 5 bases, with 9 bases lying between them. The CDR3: CASSLDGVNEQYF. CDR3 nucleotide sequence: TGCGCCAGCAGCTTGGACGGGGTAAACGAGCAGTACTTC.

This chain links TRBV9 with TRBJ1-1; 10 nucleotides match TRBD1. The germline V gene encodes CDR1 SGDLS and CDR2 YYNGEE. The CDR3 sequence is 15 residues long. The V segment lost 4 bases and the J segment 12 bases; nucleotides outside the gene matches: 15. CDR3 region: CASSPLGTGADLPFF. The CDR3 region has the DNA TGTGCCAGCAGCCCCCTCGGGACAGGGGCTGACTTGCCTTTCTTT.

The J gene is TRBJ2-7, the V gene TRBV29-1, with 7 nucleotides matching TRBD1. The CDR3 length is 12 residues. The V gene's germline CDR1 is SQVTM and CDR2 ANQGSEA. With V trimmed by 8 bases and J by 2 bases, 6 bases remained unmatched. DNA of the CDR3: TGCAGCTTGACGGGACAGACCTACGAGCAGTACTTC. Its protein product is CSLTGQTYEQYF.

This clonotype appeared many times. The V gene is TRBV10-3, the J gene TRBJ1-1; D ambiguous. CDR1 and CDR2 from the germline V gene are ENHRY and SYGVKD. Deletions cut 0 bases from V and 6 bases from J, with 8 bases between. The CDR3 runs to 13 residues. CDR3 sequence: CAISESRVAEAFF. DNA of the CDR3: TGTGCCATCAGTGAGTCGAGGGTGGCTGAAGCTTTCTTT.

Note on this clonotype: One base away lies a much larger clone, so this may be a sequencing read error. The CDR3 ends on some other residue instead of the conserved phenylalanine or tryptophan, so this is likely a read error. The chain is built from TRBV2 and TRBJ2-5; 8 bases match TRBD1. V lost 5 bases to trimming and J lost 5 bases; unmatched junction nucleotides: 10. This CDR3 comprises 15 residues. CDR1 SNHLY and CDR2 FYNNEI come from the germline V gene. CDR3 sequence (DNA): TGTGCCAGCAGTCCCGTTATCGACAGGGGTGAGACCCAGTACTCC. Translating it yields CASSPVIDRGETQYS.

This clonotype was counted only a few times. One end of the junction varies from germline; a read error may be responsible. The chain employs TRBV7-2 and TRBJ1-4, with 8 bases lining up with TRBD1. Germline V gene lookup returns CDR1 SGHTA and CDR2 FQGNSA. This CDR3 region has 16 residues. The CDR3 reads CASSGDRSATNEKLFF. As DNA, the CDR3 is TGCGCCAGCAGCGGGGACAGGTCCGCAACTAATGAAAAACTGTTTTTT.

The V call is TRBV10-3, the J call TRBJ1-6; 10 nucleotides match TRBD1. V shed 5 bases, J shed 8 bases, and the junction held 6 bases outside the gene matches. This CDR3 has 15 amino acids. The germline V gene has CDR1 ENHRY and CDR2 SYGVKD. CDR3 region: CAISPGTGEDSPLHF. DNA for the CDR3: TGTGCCATCAGTCCCGGGACAGGGGAAGATTCACCCCTCCACTTT.